What follows are 7 T cell receptor beta chains derived from one specimen sequenced in a study of radiotherapy plus CTLA-4 blockade in lung cancer. Libraries were prepared by immunoSEQ multiplex PCR; TCRdb keeps only in-frame clonotypes and omits some of them. This table has approximately 80,000 clones, 70% to 85% appearing once. The sample here was peripheral blood, taken from a patient treated with radiotherapy plus ipilimumab. The receptor set was obtained from a human donor with non-small cell lung cancer whose response to radiotherapy plus ipilimumab could not be evaluated.

This clone occurred a few times. This sequence joins TRBV27 and TRBJ2-3; possible D gene TRBD2, 6 bases. V was shortened by 5 bases and J by 2 bases, with 20 bases between the two germline ends. This CDR3 spans 17 amino acids. Per the germline V gene, CDR1 is MNHEY and CDR2 is SMNVEV (reference sequence). Here the CDR3 reads CASSQPAGRGYTDTQYF. CDR3 in DNA: TGTGCCAGCAGTCAACCGGCGGGGCGGGGATACACAGATACGCAGTATTTT.

This clone has just one count. This chain uses TRBV11-2 with TRBJ2-7; D is unresolved. The germline V and J ends were trimmed by 5 bases and 2 bases, with 10 bases remaining between them. Germline lookup yields CDR1 SGHAT and CDR2 FQNNGV. This CDR3 comprises 13 residues. The CDR3 nucleotides read TGTGCCAGCAGCGCCTCCAGTGCCTACGAGCAGTACTTC. Its translation is CASSASSAYEQYF.

This chain uses TRBV7-2 with TRBJ2-7; 8 nucleotides agree with TRBD1. The CDR3 covers 14 residues. The germline CDR1 and CDR2 sequences are SGHTA and FQGNSA. V shed 3 bases and J 4 bases; nucleotides not matched to a gene: 5. The CDR3 protein is CASSFSDREYEQYF. CDR3 nucleotide sequence: TGTGCCAGCAGCTTCTCGGACAGGGAGTACGAGCAGTACTTC.

The CDR3 spells CASSRTGTQSYNEQFF. The CDR3 region has the DNA TGCGCCAGCAGCCGAACCGGGACTCAATCCTACAATGAGCAGTTCTTC. V and J are TRBV4-1 and TRBJ2-1, with a possible D match to TRBD2 (6 bases). Trimming left V 4 bases short and J 1 base short, with 14 bases between. This CDR3 is built from 16 residues. The germline CDR1 and CDR2 sequences are MGHRA and YSYEKL.

Only a few counts were recorded for this clone. V usage is TRBV18 and J usage is TRBJ2-1; D perhaps matches TRBD1 (6 bases). Germline CDR1 KGHSH, CDR2 LQKENI. The CDR3 spans 17 residues. V was cut by 0 bases and J by 4 bases, with 16 bases left in between. CDR3 coding DNA: TGTGCCAGCTCACCACCAGATTTTTTAGGGACATACAATGAGCAGTTCTTC. Its protein product is CASSPPDFLGTYNEQFF.

The V gene is TRBV20-1, the J gene TRBJ2-3; 8 bases map to TRBD2. The germline V gene has CDR1 DFQATT and CDR2 SNEGSKA (reference sequence). The V and J ends lost 6 bases and 14 bases, in that order; junction bases with no gene match: 10. The CDR3 runs 11 residues. In DNA, the CDR3 is TGCAGTGCCACGTCGGCGGGGGGTCCGTATTTT. Its protein product is CSATSAGGPYF.

This clone was seen only a few times. This rearrangement joins TRBV4-1 to TRBJ2-1; 14 bases align to TRBD2. J lost 7 bases, V lost 0 bases, and 2 bases had no gene match. Germline loops: CDR1 MGHRA, CDR2 YSYEKL. This CDR3 has 16 amino acids. CDR3 region: CASSQEGTSGGNEQFF. In DNA, the CDR3 is TGCGCCAGCAGCCAAGAAGGGACTAGCGGGGGTAATGAGCAGTTCTTC.